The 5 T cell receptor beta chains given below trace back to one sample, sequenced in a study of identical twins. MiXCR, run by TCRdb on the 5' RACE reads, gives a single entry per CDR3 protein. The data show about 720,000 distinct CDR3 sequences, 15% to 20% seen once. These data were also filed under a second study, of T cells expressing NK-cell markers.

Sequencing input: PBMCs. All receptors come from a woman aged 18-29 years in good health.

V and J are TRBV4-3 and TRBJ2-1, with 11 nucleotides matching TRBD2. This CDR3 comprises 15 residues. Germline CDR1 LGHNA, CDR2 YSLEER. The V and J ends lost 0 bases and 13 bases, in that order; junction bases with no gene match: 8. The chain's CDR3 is CASSQELAGESPQFF. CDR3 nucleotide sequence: TGCGCCAGCAGCCAAGAACTAGCGGGAGAATCACCTCAGTTCTTC.

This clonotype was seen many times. The CDR3 bases are TGTGCCAGCAGGCCCGGGACTGATACCTACGAGCAGTACTTC. Translation: CASRPGTDTYEQYF. The rearrangement links TRBV12-3 or TRBV12-4 to TRBJ2-7; TRBD2 is a possible D gene (6 bases). Trimming shortened V by 6 bases and J by 2 bases, and 14 bases separated the two germline ends. The CDR3 totals 14 residues.

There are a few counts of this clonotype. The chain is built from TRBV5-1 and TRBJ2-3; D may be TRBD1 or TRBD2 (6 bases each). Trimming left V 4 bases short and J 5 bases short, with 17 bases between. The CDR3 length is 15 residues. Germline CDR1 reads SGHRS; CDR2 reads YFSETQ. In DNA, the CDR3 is TGCGCCAGCAGCACCGGGGGCCGGGGAGGAGATACGCAGTATTTT. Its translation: CASSTGGRGGDTQYF.

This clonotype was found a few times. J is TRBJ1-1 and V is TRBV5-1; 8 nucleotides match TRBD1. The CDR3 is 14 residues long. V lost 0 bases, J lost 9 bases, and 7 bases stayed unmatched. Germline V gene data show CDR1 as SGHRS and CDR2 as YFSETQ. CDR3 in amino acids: CASSLGTGSGKAFF. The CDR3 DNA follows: TGCGCCAGCAGCTTGGGGACAGGGAGTGGGAAAGCTTTCTTT.

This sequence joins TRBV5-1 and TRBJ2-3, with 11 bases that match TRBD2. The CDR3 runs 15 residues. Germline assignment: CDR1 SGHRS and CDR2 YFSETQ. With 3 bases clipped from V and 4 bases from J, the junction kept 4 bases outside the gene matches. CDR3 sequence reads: CASSSLAGVADTQYF. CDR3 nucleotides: TGCGCCAGCAGCTCACTAGCGGGAGTCGCAGATACGCAGTATTTT.